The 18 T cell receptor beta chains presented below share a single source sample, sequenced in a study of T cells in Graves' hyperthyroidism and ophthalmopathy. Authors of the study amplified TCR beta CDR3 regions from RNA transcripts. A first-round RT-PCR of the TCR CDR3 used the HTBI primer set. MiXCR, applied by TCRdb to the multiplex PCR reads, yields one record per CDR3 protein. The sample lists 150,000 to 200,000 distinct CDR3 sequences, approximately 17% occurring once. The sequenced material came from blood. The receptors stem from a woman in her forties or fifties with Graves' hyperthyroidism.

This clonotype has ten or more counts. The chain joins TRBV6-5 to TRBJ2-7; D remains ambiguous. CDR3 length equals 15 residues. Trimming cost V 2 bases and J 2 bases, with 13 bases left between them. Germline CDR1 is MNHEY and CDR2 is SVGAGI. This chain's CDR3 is CASSYRHSATYEQYF. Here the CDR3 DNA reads TGTGCCAGCAGTTACAGACACAGCGCGACCTACGAGCAGTACTTC.

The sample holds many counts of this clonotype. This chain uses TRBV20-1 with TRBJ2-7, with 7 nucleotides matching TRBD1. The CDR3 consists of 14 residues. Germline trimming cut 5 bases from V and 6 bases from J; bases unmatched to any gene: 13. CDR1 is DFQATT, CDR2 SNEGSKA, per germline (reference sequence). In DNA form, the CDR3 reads TGCAGTGCTGGAGCAACAGGGGTCCTTGGCGAGCAGTACTTC. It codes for CSAGATGVLGEQYF.

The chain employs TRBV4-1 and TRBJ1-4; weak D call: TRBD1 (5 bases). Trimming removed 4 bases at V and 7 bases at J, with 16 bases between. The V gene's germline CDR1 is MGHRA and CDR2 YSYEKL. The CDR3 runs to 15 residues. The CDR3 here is CASSRYPGRREKLFF. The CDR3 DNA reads TGCGCCAGCAGCCGCTACCCAGGGAGGCGTGAAAAACTGTTTTTT.

In DNA, the CDR3 is TGTGCCAGCAGCCGCTTAGAAGGTCATGGCTACACCTTC. Protein product: CASSRLEGHGYTF. The chain employs TRBV5-5 and TRBJ1-2, with D unclear. The germline V gene has CDR1 SGHKS and CDR2 YYEKEE (reference sequence). V was pared by 4 bases and J by 6 bases, with 13 bases between. The CDR3 is 13 amino acids. Full variable domain (rest looked up from reference TRBV5-5 and TRBJ1-2): DAGVTQSPTHLIKTRGQQVTLRCSPISGHKSVSWYQQVLGQGPQFIFQYYEKEERGRGNFPDRFSARQFPNYSSELNVNALLLGDSALYLCASSRLEGHGYTFGSGTRLTVV.

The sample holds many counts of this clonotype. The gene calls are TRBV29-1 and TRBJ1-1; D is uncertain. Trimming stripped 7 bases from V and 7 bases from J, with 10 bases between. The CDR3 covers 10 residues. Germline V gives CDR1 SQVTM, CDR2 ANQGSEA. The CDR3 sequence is CSALFSEAFF. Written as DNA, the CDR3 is TGCAGCGCCCTTTTCAGTGAAGCTTTCTTT.

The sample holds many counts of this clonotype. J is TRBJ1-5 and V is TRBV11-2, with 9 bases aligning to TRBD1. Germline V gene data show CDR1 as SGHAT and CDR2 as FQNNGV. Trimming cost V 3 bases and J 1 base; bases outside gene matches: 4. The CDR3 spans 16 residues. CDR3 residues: CASSFTGGDSNQPQHF. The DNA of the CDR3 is TGTGCCAGCAGCTTCACAGGGGGCGACAGCAATCAGCCCCAGCATTTT.

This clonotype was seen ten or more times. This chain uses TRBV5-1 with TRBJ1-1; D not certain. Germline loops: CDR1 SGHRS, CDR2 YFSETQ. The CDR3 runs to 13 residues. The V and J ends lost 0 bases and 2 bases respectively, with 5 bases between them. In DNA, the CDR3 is TGCGCCAGCAGCTTGGGGTTCAACACTGAAGCTTTCTTT. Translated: CASSLGFNTEAFF. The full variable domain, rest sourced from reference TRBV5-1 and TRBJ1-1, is KAGVTQTPRYLIKTRGQQVTLSCSPISGHRSVSWYQQTPGQGLQFLFEYFSETQRNKGNFPGRFSGRQFSNSRSEMNVSTLELGDSALYLCASSLGFNTEAFFGQGTRLTVV.

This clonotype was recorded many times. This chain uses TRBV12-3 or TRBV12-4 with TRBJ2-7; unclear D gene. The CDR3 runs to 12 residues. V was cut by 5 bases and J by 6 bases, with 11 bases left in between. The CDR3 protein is CASSTHKAEQYF. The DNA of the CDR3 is TGTGCCAGCAGTACCCACAAGGCCGAGCAGTACTTC.

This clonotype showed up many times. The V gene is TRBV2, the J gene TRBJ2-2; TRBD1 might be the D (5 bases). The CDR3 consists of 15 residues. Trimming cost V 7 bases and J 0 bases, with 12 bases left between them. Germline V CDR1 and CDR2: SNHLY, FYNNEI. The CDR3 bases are TGTGCCAGCACCCCAGGGTATACGAACACCGGGGAGCTGTTTTTT. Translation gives CASTPGYTNTGELFF. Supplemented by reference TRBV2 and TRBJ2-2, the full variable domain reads EPEVTQTPSHQVTQMGQEVILRCVPISNHLYFYWYRQILGQKVEFLVSFYNNEISEKSEIFDDQFSVERPDGSNFTLKIRSTKLEDSAMYFCASTPGYTNTGELFFGEGSRLTVL.

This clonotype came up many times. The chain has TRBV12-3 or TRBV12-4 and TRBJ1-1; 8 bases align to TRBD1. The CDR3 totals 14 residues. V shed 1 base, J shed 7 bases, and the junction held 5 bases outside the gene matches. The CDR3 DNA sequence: TGTGCCAGCAGTTTAGGAGGACAGGGACGTGAAGCTTTCTTT. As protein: CASSLGGQGREAFF.

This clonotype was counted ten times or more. The CDR3 DNA reads as TGTGCCAGTAGTCTGAGGGCGGGGGGGGCGAGCTCCTACAATGAGCAGTTCTTC. Translated, it gives CASSLRAGGASSYNEQFF. The chain is built from TRBV19 and TRBJ2-1; TRBD2 agrees at 9 bases. Germline V gene sequence: CDR1 LNHDA, CDR2 SQIVND (reference sequence). The CDR3 runs 18 residues. Trimming took 5 bases from V and 0 from J; bases not matched to a gene: 11.

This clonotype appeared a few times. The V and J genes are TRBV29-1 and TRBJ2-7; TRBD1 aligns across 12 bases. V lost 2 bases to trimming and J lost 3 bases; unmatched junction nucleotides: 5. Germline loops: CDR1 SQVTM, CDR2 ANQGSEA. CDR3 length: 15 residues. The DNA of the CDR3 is TGCAGCGTTGAACCCGGGACAGGGGGCGGCTACGAGCAGTACTTC. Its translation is CSVEPGTGGGYEQYF.

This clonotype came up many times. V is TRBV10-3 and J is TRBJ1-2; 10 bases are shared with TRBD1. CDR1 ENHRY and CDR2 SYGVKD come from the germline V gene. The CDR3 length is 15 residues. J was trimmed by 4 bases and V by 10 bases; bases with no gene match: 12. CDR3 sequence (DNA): TGTGCCACCTTATCCCGGGACAGGGGATCCTATGGCTACACCTTC. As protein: CATLSRDRGSYGYTF.

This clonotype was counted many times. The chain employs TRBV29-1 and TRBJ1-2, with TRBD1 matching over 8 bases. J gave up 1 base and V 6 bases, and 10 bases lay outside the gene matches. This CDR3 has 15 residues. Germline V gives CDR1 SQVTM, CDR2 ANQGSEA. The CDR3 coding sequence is TGCAGCGTATGGACAGGGCCACCCATTAACTATGGCTACACCTTC. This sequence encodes CSVWTGPPINYGYTF.

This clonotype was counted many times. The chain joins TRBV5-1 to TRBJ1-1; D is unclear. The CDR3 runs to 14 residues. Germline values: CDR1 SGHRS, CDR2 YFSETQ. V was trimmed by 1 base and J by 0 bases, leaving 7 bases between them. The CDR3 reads CASSLPNMNTEAFF. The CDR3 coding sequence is TGCGCCAGCAGCTTGCCGAATATGAACACTGAAGCTTTCTTT.

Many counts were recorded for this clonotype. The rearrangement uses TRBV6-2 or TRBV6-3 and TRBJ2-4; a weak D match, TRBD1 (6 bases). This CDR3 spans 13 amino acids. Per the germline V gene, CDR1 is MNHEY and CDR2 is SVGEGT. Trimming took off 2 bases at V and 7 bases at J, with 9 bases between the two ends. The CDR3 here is CASSYEQGNIQYF. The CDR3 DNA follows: TGTGCCAGCAGTTACGAACAGGGCAACATTCAGTACTTC.

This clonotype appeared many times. CDR3 in DNA: TGCAGTGCTAAAAGGGACAGGAGACAGGATGGCTACACCTTC. It encodes CSAKRDRRQDGYTF. V gene TRBV20-1 combines with J gene TRBJ1-2, with TRBD1 matching over 8 bases. Germline V CDR1 and CDR2: DFQATT, SNEGSKA (reference sequence). The CDR3 loop spans 14 amino acids. V was clipped by 4 bases and J by 6 bases; unmatched bases: 10.

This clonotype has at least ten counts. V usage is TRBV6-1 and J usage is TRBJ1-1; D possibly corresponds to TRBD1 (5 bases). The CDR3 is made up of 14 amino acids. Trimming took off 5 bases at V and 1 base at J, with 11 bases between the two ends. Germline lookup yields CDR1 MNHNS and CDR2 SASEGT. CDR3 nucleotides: TGTGCCAGCAGTCGCGAAACAGGGAACACTGAAGCTTTCTTT. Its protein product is CASSRETGNTEAFF.